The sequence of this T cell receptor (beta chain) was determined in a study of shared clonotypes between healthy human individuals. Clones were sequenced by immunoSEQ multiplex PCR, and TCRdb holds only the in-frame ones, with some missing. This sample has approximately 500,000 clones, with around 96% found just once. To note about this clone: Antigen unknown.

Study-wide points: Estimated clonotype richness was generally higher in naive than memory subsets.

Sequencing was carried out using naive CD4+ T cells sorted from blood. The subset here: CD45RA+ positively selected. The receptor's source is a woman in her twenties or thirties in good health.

The CDR3 bases are TGCGCCAGCAGCTTGTGGCAGAACCAAGAGACCCAGTACTTC. Protein sequence: CASSLWQNQETQYF. The chain has TRBV5-1 and TRBJ2-5; the D is unclear. The CDR3 is made up of 14 amino acids. Germline V lookup: CDR1 SGHRS, CDR2 YFSETQ. Trimming left V 1 base short and J 0 bases short, with 7 bases between.